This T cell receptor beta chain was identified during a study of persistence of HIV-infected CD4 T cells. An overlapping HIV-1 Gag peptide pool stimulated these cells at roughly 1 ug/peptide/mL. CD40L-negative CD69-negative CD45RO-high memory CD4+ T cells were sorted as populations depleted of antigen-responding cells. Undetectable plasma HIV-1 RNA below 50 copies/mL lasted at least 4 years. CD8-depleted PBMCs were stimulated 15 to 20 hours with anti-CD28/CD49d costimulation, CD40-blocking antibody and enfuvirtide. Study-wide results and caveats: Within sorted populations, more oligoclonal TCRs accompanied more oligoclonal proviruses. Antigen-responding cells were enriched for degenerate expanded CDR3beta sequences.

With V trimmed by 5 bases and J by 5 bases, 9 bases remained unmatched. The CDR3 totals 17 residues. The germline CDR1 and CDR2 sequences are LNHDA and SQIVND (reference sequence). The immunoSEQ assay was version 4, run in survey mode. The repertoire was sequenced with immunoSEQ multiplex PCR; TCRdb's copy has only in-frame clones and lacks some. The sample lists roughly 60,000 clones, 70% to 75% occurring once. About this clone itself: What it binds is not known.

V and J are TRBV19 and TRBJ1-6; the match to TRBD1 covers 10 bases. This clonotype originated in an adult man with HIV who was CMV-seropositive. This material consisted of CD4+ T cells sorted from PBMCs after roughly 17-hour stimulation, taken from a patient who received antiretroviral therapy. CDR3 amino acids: CASSARDRGSNNSPLHF. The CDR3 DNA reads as TGTGCCAGTAGTGCCCGGGACAGGGGATCCAATAATTCACCCCTCCACTTT.